The 12 T cell receptor beta chains in this list originate from one sample, sequenced in a study of blood T cell repertoires in COVID-19. The protocol was immunoSEQ multiplex PCR, while the TCRdb copy is restricted to in-frame clones and leaves out a portion. This sample has some 90,000 clones, with roughly 87% found just once. The sample was peripheral blood. The receptors originated from a man aged 45-65 years with acute or convalescent COVID-19.

This chain connects TRBV27 to TRBJ2-1; D might be TRBD2 (6 bases). Germline lookup yields CDR1 MNHEY and CDR2 SMNVEV (reference sequence). The CDR3 runs to 13 residues. Trimming shortened V by 7 bases and J by 3 bases, and 10 bases separated the two germline ends. CDR3 nucleotide sequence: TGTGCCAGCATGCGGGATAGCTACAATGAGCAGTTCTTC. It translates to CASMRDSYNEQFF.

The chain has TRBV19 and TRBJ1-5; D perhaps matches TRBD1 (5 bases). The V gene's germline CDR1 is LNHDA and CDR2 SQIVND (reference sequence). V was clipped by 3 bases and J by 3 bases, with 15 bases between them. The CDR3 runs to 16 residues. CDR3 DNA sequence: TGTGCCAGTAGTATCACACGGCAGGGATACAATCAGCCCCAGCATTTT. Translated, it gives CASSITRQGYNQPQHF.

This chain links TRBV5-1 with TRBJ2-1; 8 bases line up with TRBD1. Germline V gene data show CDR1 as SGHRS and CDR2 as YFSETQ. V shed 0 bases and J 10 bases; nucleotides not matched to a gene: 6. The CDR3 runs 14 residues. This chain's CDR3 is CASSLVTGGTEQFF. The CDR3 DNA is TGCGCCAGCAGCTTGGTTACAGGGGGAACAGAGCAGTTCTTC.

The rearrangement uses TRBV25-1 and TRBJ1-4, with D perhaps TRBD1 (5 bases). CDR1 is MGHDK, CDR2 SYGVNS, per germline. Between the trimmed V and J ends, which lost 5 bases and 0 bases, there was a span of 10 bases. This CDR3 is 15 amino acids long. CDR3 nucleotides: TGTGCCAGCAGTCGACAGCTTGCAACTAATGAAAAACTGTTTTTT. Translating it yields CASSRQLATNEKLFF.

Here the CDR3 DNA reads TGTGCCAGCAGTTTAGGGGGACAGGGCCCCCGTGCTTTCTTT. Residues: CASSLGGQGPRAFF. The V and J genes are TRBV28 and TRBJ1-1, with TRBD1 matching over 9 bases. The CDR3 is 14 residues long. Per the germline V gene, CDR1 is MDHEN and CDR2 is SYDVKM. The V and J ends lost 2 bases and 11 bases, in that order; junction bases with no gene match: 9.

A word on this clone: The same CDR3 is also encoded by other DNA sequences in this sample. V usage is TRBV5-4 and J usage is TRBJ1-3, with 7 nucleotides matching TRBD1. The CDR3 has 14 residues. The germline CDR1 and CDR2 sequences are SGHNT and YYREEE (reference sequence). V was pared by 3 bases and J by 2 bases, with 2 bases of the junction left unmatched. The chain's CDR3 is CASSSQGAGNTIYF. As DNA, the CDR3 is TGTGCCAGCAGCTCTCAGGGGGCTGGAAACACCATATATTTT.

V and J are TRBV28 and TRBJ1-4; D is undetermined. V was trimmed by 6 bases and J by 8 bases, leaving 19 bases between them. CDR1 MDHEN and CDR2 SYDVKM come from the germline V gene. This CDR3 spans 15 amino acids. The CDR3 loop is CASSRGGREEEKLFF. In DNA, the CDR3 is TGTGCCAGCAGCAGAGGAGGGAGGGAAGAAGAAAAACTGTTTTTT. The full variable domain, completed using reference TRBV28 and TRBJ1-4, is DVKVTQSSRYLVKRTGEKVFLECVQDMDHENMFWYRQDPGLGLRLIYFSYDVKMKEKGDIPEGYSVSREKKERFSLILESASTNQTSMYLCASSRGGREEEKLFFGSGTQLSVL.

This clone has only one observation. The J gene is TRBJ1-2, the V gene TRBV3-1 (or the pseudogene TRBV3-2), with D perhaps matching TRBD1 (5 bases). The CDR3 sequence is 14 residues long. V shed 4 bases and J shed 2 bases, with 11 bases lying between them. Germline lookup yields CDR1 LGHDT and CDR2 YNNKEL (reference sequence). The CDR3: CASSRLDSNYGYTF. CDR3 DNA sequence: TGTGCCAGCAGCCGCCTCGACAGCAACTATGGCTACACCTTC.

The chain has TRBV30 and TRBJ1-2, with D hard to call. The CDR3 spans 14 residues. The germline V and J ends were trimmed by 4 bases and 3 bases, with 15 bases remaining between them. CDR1 is GTSNPN, CDR2 SVGIG, per germline (reference sequence). CDR3 nucleotides: TGTGCCTGGAAATCCTCGGAGTCGTACTATGGCTACACCTTC. Amino acids: CAWKSSESYYGYTF. Using reference TRBV30 and TRBJ1-2 for the parts outside the CDR3, the full variable domain is SQTIHQWPATLVQPVGSPLSLECTVEGTSNPNLYWYRQAAGRGLQLLFYSVGIGQISSEVPQNLSASRPQDRQFILSSKKLLLSDSGFYLCAWKSSESYYGYTFGSGTRLTVV.

This chain uses TRBV24-1 with TRBJ1-1, with D hard to call. Germline V lookup: CDR1 KGHDR, CDR2 SFDVKD. The CDR3 contains 14 residues. The V and J ends lost 3 bases and 10 bases respectively, with 17 bases between them. As DNA, the CDR3 is TGTGCCACCAGTGATCTAACGCGGGGTGATGGAGCTTTCTTT. As protein: CATSDLTRGDGAFF.

In its sample, this clone was seen once. This chain joins TRBV7-2 and TRBJ1-6, with 10 bases aligning to TRBD1. Trimming took 6 bases from V and 6 from J; bases not matched to a gene: 5. In germline, CDR1 is SGHTA, CDR2 FQGNSA. The CDR3 is 15 amino acids. The CDR3 spells CASSLGQGSNSPLHF. CDR3 nucleotides: TGTGCCAGCAGTCTGGGACAGGGGAGTAATTCACCCCTCCACTTT.

The rearrangement joins TRBV7-8 to TRBJ1-1; unclear D gene. Germline lookup yields CDR1 SGHVS and CDR2 FQNEAQ. Trimming cost V 1 base and J 5 bases, with 8 bases left between them. This CDR3 comprises 13 residues. The CDR3 region is CASSLGAATEAFF. CDR3 nucleotides: TGTGCCAGCAGCTTAGGCGCGGCTACTGAAGCTTTCTTT. Full variable domain (remainder filled in from reference TRBV7-8 and TRBJ1-1): GAGVSQSPRYKVAKRGQDVALRCDPISGHVSLFWYQQALGQGPEFLTYFQNEAQLDKSGLPSDRFFAERPEGSVSTLKIQRTQQEDSAVYLCASSLGAATEAFFGQGTRLTVV.